The rows below give T cell receptor beta chains drawn from one sample of a study of control samples from healthy donors and cancer patients. This table comes from immunoSEQ multiplex PCR, and its TCRdb copy is limited to in-frame clones, with some not included. The sample records approximately 100,000 clones, 88% being singletons. The source material was blood. The receptor source for this set is a man between 25 and 39 years old in good health. Each CDR3 is given with its conserved first and last residue. Each record gives: D gene, J gene, V gene, clone size, CDR3 protein, CDR3 DNA. D genes are given only for firm matches. Size tells how often a clone was seen (once, few, many) or the class of an expanded clone, and some rows leave it out.

D gene: NA; J gene: TRBJ1-1; V gene: TRBV29-1; clone size: few; CDR3 protein: CSVRGQYEAFF; CDR3 DNA: TGCAGCGTCCGTGGACAGTATGAAGCTTTCTTT
D gene: NA; J gene: TRBJ1-5; V gene: TRBV19; clone size: NA; CDR3 protein: CASTSGGYQPQHF; CDR3 DNA: TGTGCCAGCACTTCGGGGGGGTACCAGCCCCAGCATTTT
D gene: NA; J gene: TRBJ1-6; V gene: TRBV5-6; clone size: NA; CDR3 protein: CASSLGGPGGGSPLHF; CDR3 DNA: TGTGCCAGCAGCTTGGGAGGCCCCGGGGGTGGTTCACCCCTCCACTTT
D gene: TRBD2; J gene: TRBJ2-7; V gene: TRBV2; clone size: NA; CDR3 protein: CAISQREPYEQYF; CDR3 DNA: TGTGCCATATCTCAGCGGGAGCCCTACGAGCAGTACTTC
D gene: NA; J gene: TRBJ1-4; V gene: TRBV6-5; clone size: once; CDR3 protein: CASSIRNEKLFF; CDR3 DNA: TGTGCCAGCAGCATCAGGAATGAAAAACTGTTTTTT
D gene: NA; J gene: TRBJ2-7; V gene: TRBV5-1; clone size: NA; CDR3 protein: CASSIDSLGVEQYF; CDR3 DNA: TGCGCCAGCAGCATAGACAGCCTCGGAGTCGAGCAGTACTTC
D gene: TRBD2; J gene: TRBJ2-7; V gene: TRBV5-4; clone size: NA; CDR3 protein: CASSLKTSGRFDEQYF; CDR3 DNA: TGTGCCAGCAGCTTAAAGACTAGCGGGAGGTTTGACGAGCAGTACTTC
D gene: NA; J gene: TRBJ2-5; V gene: TRBV5-1; clone size: NA; CDR3 protein: CASSLVDYGETQYF; CDR3 DNA: TGCGCCAGCAGCTTGGTAGATTATGGAGAGACCCAGTACTTC
D gene: TRBD2; J gene: TRBJ2-5; V gene: TRBV19; clone size: NA; CDR3 protein: CASRTSGRETQYF; CDR3 DNA: TGTGCCAGTAGGACTAGCGGTAGAGAGACCCAGTACTTC
D gene: TRBD1; J gene: TRBJ1-1; V gene: TRBV11-2; clone size: NA; CDR3 protein: CASSLMTGGTEAFF; CDR3 DNA: TGTGCCAGCAGCTTAATGACAGGGGGCACTGAAGCTTTCTTT
D gene: NA; J gene: TRBJ2-3; V gene: TRBV6-5; clone size: NA; CDR3 protein: CASRFSHRPTDTQYF; CDR3 DNA: TGTGCCAGCAGATTTTCCCATCGGCCCACAGATACGCAGTATTTT
D gene: TRBD1; J gene: TRBJ2-2; V gene: TRBV6-2/TRBV6-3; clone size: NA; CDR3 protein: CASSHGQGNTGELFF; CDR3 DNA: TGTGCCAGCAGTCACGGACAGGGGAACACCGGGGAGCTGTTTTTT
D gene: NA; J gene: TRBJ1-1; V gene: TRBV6-5; clone size: NA; CDR3 protein: CASRLNTEAFF; CDR3 DNA: TGTGCCAGCAGGTTGAACACTGAAGCTTTCTTT
D gene: NA; J gene: TRBJ2-1; V gene: TRBV7-9; clone size: NA; CDR3 protein: CASSIGFGPSSYNEQFF; CDR3 DNA: TGTGCCAGCAGTATCGGATTTGGGCCGAGCTCCTACAATGAGCAGTTCTTC
D gene: TRBD1; J gene: TRBJ2-3; V gene: TRBV9; clone size: NA; CDR3 protein: CASSVTHGQGYTDTQYF; CDR3 DNA: TGTGCCAGCAGCGTGACCCACGGACAGGGATACACAGATACGCAGTATTTT
D gene: NA; J gene: TRBJ2-3; V gene: TRBV21-1; clone size: NA; CDR3 protein: CASSKGLAEGGVYGKQYF; CDR3 DNA: TGTGCCAGCAGCAAAGGACTAGCGGAGGGGGGAGTTTATGGAAAGCAGTATTTT
D gene: NA; J gene: TRBJ2-2; V gene: TRBV28; clone size: NA; CDR3 protein: CASMGAGELFF; CDR3 DNA: TGTGCCAGCATGGGGGCCGGGGAGCTGTTTTTT
D gene: NA; J gene: TRBJ2-6; V gene: TRBV9; clone size: NA; CDR3 protein: CASSVDKYSGANVLTF; CDR3 DNA: TGTGCCAGCAGCGTAGATAAGTACTCTGGGGCCAACGTCCTGACTTTC
D gene: TRBD2; J gene: TRBJ2-1; V gene: TRBV29-1; clone size: NA; CDR3 protein: CSVRLAATNNEQFF; CDR3 DNA: TGCAGCGTCCGACTAGCGGCTACCAACAATGAGCAGTTCTTC
D gene: NA; J gene: TRBJ1-1; V gene: TRBV30; clone size: NA; CDR3 protein: CAWSVAGPTEAFF; CDR3 DNA: TGTGCCTGGAGTGTGGCAGGGCCCACTGAAGCTTTCTTT
D gene: NA; J gene: TRBJ1-2; V gene: TRBV6-5; clone size: NA; CDR3 protein: CAGWDGTGSYGYTF; CDR3 DNA: TGTGCCGGTTGGGACGGGACCGGTTCCTATGGCTACACCTTC
D gene: NA; J gene: TRBJ1-1; V gene: TRBV19; clone size: NA; CDR3 protein: CASRGGNTEAFF; CDR3 DNA: TGTGCCAGCCGGGGGGGGAACACTGAAGCTTTCTTT
D gene: TRBD2; J gene: TRBJ2-5; V gene: TRBV27; clone size: NA; CDR3 protein: CASSSGLGETQYF; CDR3 DNA: TGTGCCAGCAGTTCAGGACTAGGGGAGACCCAGTACTTC